The clone carrying this TCR beta chain was seen ten or more times. This sample is drawn from a study of T cells after yellow fever vaccination. The 5'RACE template-switching step produced TCR cDNA and added a universal primer site and UMIs. TCRdb processed the 5' RACE reads anew with MiXCR; each CDR3 protein has one entry. The profile shows 40,000 or so distinct CDR3 sequences, about 7% of them singletons. Study-wide results and limits: Researchers cautioned that FACS-sorted repertoires could harbor abundant clonotypes contaminating from the bulk population.

Per germline, CDR1 SGHAT and CDR2 FQNNGV. CDR3 size: 16 residues. The V gene end was trimmed by 5 bases and the J gene end by 0 bases; junction bases not matched to a gene: 10. The TCR was taken from a man younger than 45 who received the YFV17D yellow fever vaccine. The genes are TRBV11-2 and TRBJ2-7, with 7 positions matching TRBD2. Sequenced material: CD8+ T cells not binding an NS4B(214-222) dextramer, sorted from PBMCs, taken 45 days after the yellow fever booster vaccination. CDR3: CASSHPMERGSYEQYF. Written as DNA, the CDR3 is TGTGCCAGCAGCCACCCCATGGAGCGGGGCTCCTACGAGCAGTACTTC.